The 5 T cell receptor beta chains below come from one sample, sequenced in a study of glioma-infiltrating T cells after dendritic cell vaccination. The method was immunoSEQ multiplex PCR; TCRdb's version includes in-frame clones alone and lacks a portion of them. Of over 80,000 clones listed, roughly 77% are singletons. Time point in this sample: after dendritic cell vaccination, including at tumor progression/relapse. This material consisted of blood, taken after dendritic cell vaccination. Receptors originate from a human donor with glioblastoma.

The rearrangement links TRBV29-1 to TRBJ2-3; no reliable D call. Germline CDR1 reads SQVTM; CDR2 reads ANQGSEA. The CDR3 covers 10 residues. The ends were cut back, 2 bases at V and 6 bases at J, with 3 bases in the middle. This CDR3 reads CSVEYDTQYF. CDR3 DNA sequence: TGCAGCGTTGAATATGATACGCAGTATTTT.

The chain joins TRBV30 to TRBJ1-1; 8 nucleotides match TRBD1. Germline CDR1 and CDR2: GTSNPN and SVGIG (reference sequence). The CDR3 covers 14 residues. V trimming: 4 bases; J trimming: 0 bases; junction bases outside the gene matches: 4. CDR3 amino acids: CAWKGQGLNTEAFF. The CDR3 DNA follows: TGTGCCTGGAAAGGACAGGGACTGAACACTGAAGCTTTCTTT.

The chain recombines TRBV7-2 with TRBJ2-3, with 10 positions matching TRBD2. Trimming removed 0 bases from V and 6 bases from J; junction bases left unmatched: 3. Germline CDR1 and CDR2: SGHTA and FQGNSA. The length of the CDR3 is 15 residues. CDR3 amino acids: CASSLAASGGDTQYF. In DNA form, the CDR3 reads TGTGCCAGCAGCTTAGCGGCTAGCGGGGGTGATACGCAGTATTTT.

The J gene is TRBJ2-5, the V gene TRBV5-6; D gene ambiguous. CDR1 and CDR2 (germline): SGHDT, YYEEEE. The CDR3 loop spans 12 amino acids. Trimming shortened V by 4 bases and J by 5 bases, and 9 bases separated the two germline ends. The CDR3 is CASSRSRETQYF. In nucleotides, the CDR3 is TGTGCCAGCAGCAGGTCCAGGGAGACCCAGTACTTC.

The V call is TRBV11-3, the J call TRBJ2-7; 8 nucleotides align to TRBD2. The germline gives CDR1 SGHNT, CDR2 YENEEA. CDR3 length equals 19 residues. The J segment lost 6 bases and the V segment lost 2 bases, leaving 21 bases of the junction unmatched. As DNA, the CDR3 is TGTGCCAGCAGCTTAAAAATTAATAATCGGACTAGCATGCAAGGCGAGCAGTACGTC. Protein sequence: CASSLKINNRTSMQGEQYV.